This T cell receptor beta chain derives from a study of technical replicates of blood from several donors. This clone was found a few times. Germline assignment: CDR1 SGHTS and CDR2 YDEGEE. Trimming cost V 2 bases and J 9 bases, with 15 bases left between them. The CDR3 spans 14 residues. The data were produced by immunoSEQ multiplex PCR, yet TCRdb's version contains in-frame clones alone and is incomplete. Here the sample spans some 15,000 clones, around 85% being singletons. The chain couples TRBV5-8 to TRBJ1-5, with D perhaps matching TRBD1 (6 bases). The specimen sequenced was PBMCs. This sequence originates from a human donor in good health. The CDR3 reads CASSFLGAGRPQHF. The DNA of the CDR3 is TGTGCCAGCAGCTTCCTGGGGGCAGGGCGGCCCCAGCATTTT. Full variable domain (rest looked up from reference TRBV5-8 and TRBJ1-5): EAGVTQSPTHLIKTRGQQATLRCSPISGHTSVYWYQQALGLGLQFLLWYDEGEERNRGNFPPRFSGRQFPNYSSELNVNALELEDSALYLCASSFLGAGRPQHFGDGTRLSIL.